Listed here are 27 T cell receptor beta chains from one sample, sequenced in a study of blood T cell repertoires in COVID-19. This table comes from immunoSEQ multiplex PCR, and its TCRdb copy is limited to in-frame clones, with some not included. This table holds 97,000 or so clones, roughly 80% found once. Sequenced input: peripheral blood. All receptors derive from an older man with acute or convalescent COVID-19.

This sequence joins TRBV28 and TRBJ2-7; 7 bases fit TRBD1. V trimming: 6 bases; J trimming: 5 bases; junction bases outside the gene matches: 13. The length of the CDR3 is 15 residues. Germline assignment: CDR1 MDHEN and CDR2 SYDVKM. CDR3 DNA: TGTGCCAGCAGATCTTTTTCACAGGGGACCCACGAGCAGTACTTC. This codes for CASRSFSQGTHEQYF.

The rearrangement links TRBV5-6 to TRBJ2-2; D not resolved. Germline V CDR1 and CDR2: SGHDT, YYEEEE. V lost 7 bases, J lost 9 bases, and 19 bases lay in between. The CDR3 has 14 amino acids. CDR3 residues: CASVRSRSSRELFF. DNA of the CDR3: TGTGCCAGCGTAAGGTCCAGGTCCTCAAGGGAGCTGTTTTTT.

The DNA for the CDR3 is TGTGCCAGCAGCGAACTGACAGGGGGGATCAATGAGCAGTTCTTC. As protein: CASSELTGGINEQFF. V gene TRBV5-4 combines with J gene TRBJ2-1; 9 bases agree with TRBD1. Trimming at V came to 4 bases and at J to 6 bases, leaving 8 bases not matched to a gene. CDR1 and CDR2 (germline): SGHNT, YYREEE (reference sequence). The CDR3 is 15 amino acids.

This clone was observed a single time. The rearrangement uses TRBV7-8 and TRBJ1-4; TRBD1 is a possible D gene (5 bases). Germline V CDR1 and CDR2: SGHVS, FQNEAQ. Trimming took 7 bases from V and 6 from J, leaving 21 bases between them. The CDR3 totals 16 residues. Here the CDR3 reads CASTISPPGVDEKLFF. In nucleotides, the CDR3 is TGTGCCAGCACGATCTCTCCCCCGGGGGTAGATGAAAAACTGTTTTTT.

J is TRBJ1-5 and V is TRBV7-2; no reliable D call. This CDR3 is built from 16 residues. Germline V gene lookup returns CDR1 SGHTA and CDR2 FQGNSA. Trimming left V 1 base short and J 0 bases short, with 10 bases between. The CDR3 bases are TGTGCCAGCAGCTTAGGAGTACAGTATAGCAATCAGCCCCAGCATTTT. Translating gives CASSLGVQYSNQPQHF.

This clone was found once. The rearrangement uses TRBV11-2 and TRBJ1-1; unclear D gene. Germline V gene lookup returns CDR1 SGHAT and CDR2 FQNNGV. The CDR3 is 14 residues long. The V end lost 5 bases, the J end lost 5 bases, and 15 bases lay between the germline ends. As DNA, the CDR3 is TGTGCCAGCAGCGTAATACCGGGAGGGACTGAAGCTTTCTTT. Its translation is CASSVIPGGTEAFF.

The chain carries TRBV7-9 and TRBJ1-5; a weak D match, TRBD1 (5 bases). The CDR3 runs 15 residues. Looked up from germline, CDR1 is SEHNR and CDR2 is FQNEAQ (reference sequence). Between the trimmed V and J ends, which lost 2 bases and 4 bases, there was a span of 12 bases. The CDR3 nucleotides read TGTGCCAGCAGCTTATATGGGCAGGGAAATCAGCCCCAGCATTTT. Translating gives CASSLYGQGNQPQHF.

V and J are TRBV29-1 and TRBJ1-5, with TRBD1 matching over 8 bases. This CDR3 has 15 amino acids. The V gene's germline CDR1 is SQVTM and CDR2 ANQGSEA. J lost 6 bases, V lost 6 bases, and 13 bases had no gene match. CDR3 in amino acids: CSVHTGQGAGQPQHF. The CDR3 bases are TGCAGCGTCCACACCGGCCAGGGGGCCGGTCAGCCCCAGCATTTT.

This chain joins TRBV9 and TRBJ2-5, with 7 bases matching TRBD1. CDR1 SGDLS and CDR2 YYNGEE come from the germline V gene. V dropped 3 bases and J dropped 5; count of bases not matched to a gene: 13. CDR3 length: 16 amino acids. This chain's CDR3 is CASSARDSRGIETQYF. The CDR3 coding sequence is TGTGCCAGCAGCGCCCGGGACAGCAGAGGAATTGAGACCCAGTACTTC.

This chain joins TRBV27 and TRBJ2-5; tentatively, D is TRBD1 (6 bases). Trimming pared 3 bases from V and 0 bases from J, leaving 8 bases between. The CDR3 covers 14 residues. Germline values: CDR1 MNHEY, CDR2 SMNVEV (reference sequence). Here the CDR3 DNA reads TGTGCCAGCAGTTTCAGGGGAAACCAAGAGACCCAGTACTTC. This codes for CASSFRGNQETQYF.

The table lists this clone with a count of one. This sequence joins TRBV4-3 and TRBJ2-7, with 7 bases matching TRBD2. V lost 0 bases and J lost 1; bases outside the gene matches: 15. The germline CDR1 and CDR2 sequences are LGHNA and YSLEER. This CDR3 is 19 amino acids long. CDR3 protein: CASSQDLGFGAGRSYEQYF. In DNA, the CDR3 is TGCGCCAGCAGCCAAGATCTGGGCTTCGGGGCCGGGAGGTCCTACGAGCAGTACTTC.

The J gene is TRBJ1-1, the V gene TRBV12-3 or TRBV12-4; D is unclear. This CDR3 is built from 13 residues. Deletions cut 3 bases from V and 4 bases from J, with 9 bases between. CDR3: CASSFWATTEAFF. DNA of the CDR3: TGTGCCAGCAGTTTTTGGGCCACCACTGAAGCTTTCTTT.

V is TRBV19 and J is TRBJ2-7; tentative D call: TRBD2 (6 bases). V lost 6 bases and J 3 bases, leaving 15 bases between the germline ends. The CDR3 totals 14 residues. The germline V gene has CDR1 LNHDA and CDR2 SQIVND (reference sequence). CDR3: CASRGTYRNYEQYF. DNA of the CDR3: TGTGCCAGTAGAGGGACTTATCGAAACTACGAGCAGTACTTC.

The CDR3 sequence: CASGVGRQETQYF. The CDR3 nucleotides read TGTGCCAGCGGAGTGGGGAGGCAAGAGACCCAGTACTTC. The gene calls are TRBV2 and TRBJ2-5, with D possibly matching TRBD2 (6 bases). V lost 8 bases, J lost 2 bases, and 12 bases lay in between. Germline CDR1 is SNHLY and CDR2 is FYNNEI. This CDR3 is built from 13 residues.

V usage is TRBV11-2 and J usage is TRBJ2-7; TRBD1 matches at 9 bases. V gave up 1 base and J gave up 2 bases; unmatched junction bases: 0. CDR1 is SGHAT, CDR2 FQNNGV, per germline. The CDR3 has 14 amino acids. CDR3: CASSLGTGAYEQYF. The DNA for the CDR3 is TGTGCCAGCAGCTTAGGGACAGGGGCCTACGAGCAGTACTTC.

The chain is built from TRBV18 and TRBJ1-6; D unresolved. The CDR3 covers 13 residues. The V and J ends lost 4 bases and 7 bases respectively, with 8 bases between them. The germline V gene encodes CDR1 KGHSH and CDR2 LQKENI. CDR3 protein: CASSRELNSPLHF. The CDR3 coding sequence is TGTGCCAGCTCACGAGAGTTGAATTCACCCCTCCACTTT.

The V gene is TRBV19, the J gene TRBJ1-1; D possibly corresponds to TRBD1 (6 bases). The V gene lost 3 bases and the J gene lost 4 bases, with 15 bases spanning the gap. The CDR3 runs 15 residues. CDR1 and CDR2 (germline): LNHDA, SQIVND (reference sequence). CDR3 coding DNA: TGTGCCAGTAGTATGGGGGCCAGGGAGGGCACTGAAGCTTTCTTT. Its translation is CASSMGAREGTEAFF.

The chain combines TRBV30 with TRBJ2-2; a possible D gene is TRBD2 (6 bases). Looked up from germline, CDR1 is GTSNPN and CDR2 is SVGIG (reference sequence). V was cut by 2 bases and J by 3 bases, with 13 bases left in between. This CDR3 spans 15 amino acids. This CDR3 reads CAWSRASEDTGELFF. The CDR3 DNA reads as TGTGCCTGGAGTAGGGCTAGCGAGGACACCGGGGAGCTGTTTTTT.

The chain recombines TRBV7-8 with TRBJ1-4; D is undetermined. Trimming pared 7 bases from V and 8 bases from J, leaving 11 bases between. CDR3 length equals 12 residues. Germline CDR1 and CDR2: SGHVS and FQNEAQ. The CDR3 loop is CASMRLGEKLFF. CDR3 nucleotides: TGTGCCAGCATGAGACTAGGGGAAAAACTGTTTTTT.

The rearrangement links TRBV27 to TRBJ1-6, with D tentatively TRBD1 (6 bases). The CDR3 spans 14 residues. The V and J ends lost 5 bases and 10 bases respectively, with 15 bases between them. Germline V gives CDR1 MNHEY, CDR2 SMNVEV (reference sequence). CDR3 sequence (DNA): TGTGCCAGCAGTCTTCGACAGGTATCCTCACCCCTCCACTTT. Translated, it gives CASSLRQVSSPLHF.

The rearrangement uses TRBV27 and TRBJ1-2; D is uncertain. The CDR3 consists of 12 residues. The germline gives CDR1 MNHEY, CDR2 SMNVEV (reference sequence). V was pared by 2 bases and J by 5 bases, with 6 bases between. The CDR3, as DNA: TGTGCCAGCAGTTTAAACGGGTATGGCTACACCTTC. It specifies CASSLNGYGYTF.

This clone was recorded once. This chain uses TRBV5-1 with TRBJ1-1; the match to TRBD1 covers 10 bases. Germline CDR1 SGHRS, CDR2 YFSETQ. CDR3 length equals 15 residues. J lost 4 bases, V lost 2 bases, and 5 bases had no gene match. For the CDR3, the DNA is TGCGCCAGCAGCTTCCGACAGGGGGCGGGCACTGAAGCTTTCTTT. This sequence encodes CASSFRQGAGTEAFF.

The chain couples TRBV5-1 to TRBJ1-2; 8 bases match TRBD1. Germline values: CDR1 SGHRS, CDR2 YFSETQ. The CDR3 is made up of 13 amino acids. Trimming cost V 5 bases and J 8 bases; bases outside gene matches: 8. CDR3 in amino acids: CASRVQGAIGYTF. CDR3 sequence (DNA): TGCGCCAGCAGGGTTCAGGGGGCTATCGGCTACACCTTC. Full variable domain (rest looked up from reference TRBV5-1 and TRBJ1-2): KAGVTQTPRYLIKTRGQQVTLSCSPISGHRSVSWYQQTPGQGLQFLFEYFSETQRNKGNFPGRFSGRQFSNSRSEMNVSTLELGDSALYLCASRVQGAIGYTFGSGTRLTVV.

This clone was counted only a few times. The chain is built from TRBV6-2 or TRBV6-3 and TRBJ1-4; 7 nucleotides agree with TRBD1. The CDR3 consists of 14 residues. Germline lookup yields CDR1 MNHEY and CDR2 SVGEGT. Trimming cost V 2 bases and J 7 bases; bases outside gene matches: 4. The CDR3 sequence: CASSYGQEVEKLFF. The CDR3 region has the DNA TGTGCCAGCAGTTACGGACAGGAGGTTGAAAAACTGTTTTTT.

The genes are TRBV5-5 and TRBJ2-5; TRBD2 might be the D (6 bases). Germline lookup yields CDR1 SGHKS and CDR2 YYEKEE (reference sequence). Trimming took 5 bases from V and 5 from J, leaving 13 bases between them. The length of the CDR3 is 13 residues. In nucleotides, the CDR3 is TGTGCCAGCAGATTCTCGGGGGTGGAGACCCAGTACTTC. Its protein is CASRFSGVETQYF.

The rearrangement joins TRBV5-8 to TRBJ1-4, with D possibly matching TRBD1 (6 bases). Germline values: CDR1 SGHTS, CDR2 YDEGEE. The V end lost 2 bases, the J end lost 5 bases, and 22 bases lay between the germline ends. The CDR3 is 18 residues long. CDR3 protein: CASSFGTSPRDRNEKLFF. Here the CDR3 DNA reads TGTGCCAGCAGCTTCGGGACGTCGCCTCGAGACAGGAATGAAAAACTGTTTTTT.

The chain has TRBV28 and TRBJ1-6; TRBD1 matches at 8 bases. CDR1 is MDHEN, CDR2 SYDVKM, per germline. V trimming: 5 bases; J trimming: 1 base; junction bases outside the gene matches: 13. The CDR3 covers 19 residues. CDR3 nucleotide sequence: TGTGCCAGCAGTGCCCCCCCGGGACAGGCAGGTTCCTATAATTCACCCCTCCACTTT. Its protein is CASSAPPGQAGSYNSPLHF.